The 10 T cell receptor beta chains below all came from one sample that was sequenced in a study of T cells expressing NK-cell markers. From the 5' RACE reads, TCRdb lists one entry per CDR3 protein and no DNA. This listing includes about 260,000 distinct CDR3 sequences. The sample consisted of blood T cells: a sorted CD56 or NKG2C T cell subset, CD4+ or CD8+ T cells, or bulk PBMC T cells (not recorded which). Receptors were obtained from a man aged 18 to 29 in good health.

This chain connects TRBV5-1 to TRBJ2-1. The CDR3 covers 15 residues. Germline CDR1 reads SGHRS; CDR2 reads YFSETQ. CDR3: CASSLALSSYNEQFF.

The chain recombines TRBV24-1 with TRBJ2-3; the D gene TCRdb calls, TRBD1, cannot be checked with no DNA. Germline V lookup: CDR1 KGHDR, CDR2 SFDVKD. The CDR3 covers 15 residues. The CDR3 loop reads CATSDGSQGADTQYF.

The J gene is TRBJ1-4, the V gene TRBV28. CDR3 length equals 13 residues. CDR1 is MDHEN, CDR2 SYDVKM, per germline. This CDR3 is CASRTDPNEKLFF.

The chain carries TRBV12-3 or TRBV12-4 and TRBJ2-2; TCRdb picks TRBD1, but there is no DNA to check that call. The CDR3 sequence is 17 residues long. CDR3 in amino acids: CASRKRGSGTRTGELFF.

V and J are TRBV10-3 and TRBJ1-4. This CDR3 comprises 11 residues. Germline CDR1 reads ENHRY; CDR2 reads SYGVKD. CDR3 loop: CAISEGSTLFF.

The chain is built from TRBV12-3 or TRBV12-4 and TRBJ2-3; TCRdb selects TRBD2, and the lack of DNA leaves this call unchecked. The CDR3 is 13 residues long. The CDR3 protein is CASSGTLTDTQYF.

The rearrangement uses TRBV7-3 and TRBJ2-1; TCRdb names TRBD1, which stays unverified in the absence of DNA. The CDR3 has 13 amino acids. The germline V gene has CDR1 SGHTA and CDR2 FQGTGA. CDR3 region: CASSWDRDHEQFF.

The chain couples TRBV5-1 to TRBJ2-2; without DNA, the TCRdb call of TRBD2 cannot be checked. CDR1 is SGHRS, CDR2 YFSETQ, per germline. This CDR3 region has 15 residues. CDR3 amino acids: CASSLAGGITGELFF. Variable domain in full (rest from reference TRBV5-1 and TRBJ2-2): KAGVTQTPRYLIKTRGQQVTLSCSPISGHRSVSWYQQTPGQGLQFLFEYFSETQRNKGNFPGRFSGRQFSNSRSEMNVSTLELGDSALYLCASSLAGGITGELFFGEGSRLTVL.

The chain joins TRBV18 to TRBJ2-1; the D gene TCRdb calls, TRBD2, cannot be checked with no DNA. The CDR3 loop spans 14 amino acids. Per the germline V gene, CDR1 is KGHSH and CDR2 is LQKENI. The CDR3 reads CASSPGLAGDEQFF.

The gene calls are TRBV12-3 or TRBV12-4 and TRBJ1-1; the D call from TCRdb, TRBD1, cannot be confirmed without DNA. This CDR3 spans 14 amino acids. The CDR3 region is CASSPGNTNTEAFF.